These T cell receptor beta chains were read from a single sample in a study of T cell changes during pregnancy in multiple sclerosis. Assay used: immunoSEQ multiplex PCR; TCRdb lists only in-frame clones, some missing. The sample shows 83,000 or so clones, about 94% of them seen only once. The input for sequencing was peripheral blood, taken after pregnancy. All receptors come from a female donor in good health, enrolled as a control in a pregnancy study. The CDR3 runs from the conserved cysteine through the conserved F or W. The order of the fields is CDR3 protein, CDR3 DNA, CDR3 length, J gene, V gene, clone size, D gene. The D gene is left open where the match is weak. The size field is filled for only some rows; it gives once, few, many or a size class.

CASSMGRDRGPDTQYF	TGTGCCAGTAGTATGGGGCGGGACAGGGGGCCAGATACGCAGTATTTT	16	TRBJ2-3	TRBV19	once	TRBD1
CASSARQGDEQFF	TGCGCCAGCAGCGCTCGACAGGGGGATGAGCAGTTCTTC	13	TRBJ2-1	TRBV4-1	NA	TRBD1
CASSLGQGAGTEAFF	TGTGCCAGCAGCTTGGGACAGGGGGCAGGTACTGAAGCTTTCTTT	15	TRBJ1-1	TRBV7-2	NA	TRBD1
CASSSLGDTQYF	TGTGCCAGCAGTTCCCTCGGAGATACGCAGTATTTT	12	TRBJ2-3	TRBV6-5	NA	NA
CASSFYTGNTEAFF	TGTGCCAGCAGCTTCTACACAGGGAACACTGAAGCTTTCTTT	14	TRBJ1-1	TRBV5-4	NA	NA
CASSSPGQGNNEQFF	TGTGCCAGCAGCTCCCCGGGACAGGGGAACAATGAGCAGTTCTTC	15	TRBJ2-1	TRBV11-3	NA	TRBD1
CASWLGGSYNEQFF	TGTGCCAGCTGGTTAGGGGGCTCCTACAATGAGCAGTTCTTC	14	TRBJ2-1	TRBV28	NA	NA
CASSLFAGGGETQYF	TGTGCCAGCAGTTTATTTGCGGGAGGGGGAGAGACCCAGTACTTC	15	TRBJ2-5	TRBV27	NA	TRBD2
CSALGDSQNQPQHF	TGCAGCGCCCTTGGTGACAGTCAGAATCAGCCCCAGCATTTT	14	TRBJ1-5	TRBV29-1	NA	NA
CASSPGGTTADTQYF	TGTGCCAGCTCACCAGGAGGTACGACTGCAGATACGCAGTATTTT	15	TRBJ2-3	TRBV18	NA	NA
CASSSSAGTSYTGELFF	TGTGCCAGCAGCTCAAGCGCCGGGACTAGCTACACCGGGGAGCTGTTTTTT	17	TRBJ2-2	TRBV7-9	NA	TRBD2
CASSPGLAGVTGELFF	TGTGCCAGCTCACCTGGACTAGCGGGAGTTACCGGGGAGCTGTTTTTT	16	TRBJ2-2	TRBV18	NA	TRBD2
CASSIKGLGQETQYF	TGTGCCAGTAGTATAAAGGGGCTGGGGCAAGAGACCCAGTACTTC	15	TRBJ2-5	TRBV19	NA	NA
CASSSRGTYQETQYF	TGTGCCAGCAGCTCTAGGGGTACATATCAAGAGACCCAGTACTTC	15	TRBJ2-5	TRBV7-2	NA	NA
CASSEQDINYGYTF	TGTGCCAGCAGCGAACAGGATATTAACTATGGCTACACCTTC	14	TRBJ1-2	TRBV2	NA	NA
CASFRGGWTEAFF	TGTGCCAGCTTCCGGGGAGGGTGGACTGAAGCTTTCTTT	13	TRBJ1-1	TRBV6-5	NA	NA
CASSILQGPNTGELFF	TGTGCCAGTAGTATTCTGCAGGGCCCGAACACCGGGGAGCTGTTTTTT	16	TRBJ2-2	TRBV19	NA	NA
CASSVTFGEETQYF	TGTGCCAGCAGTGTTACCTTCGGGGAAGAGACCCAGTACTTC	14	TRBJ2-5	TRBV6-1	NA	NA
CASSLWGTGVSDTQYF	TGCGCCAGCAGCTTGTGGGGGACAGGGGTATCAGATACGCAGTATTTT	16	TRBJ2-3	TRBV5-1	NA	TRBD1
CASSPMSGSSDTQYF	TGCGCCAGCAGCCCTATGAGCGGGAGCTCAGATACGCAGTATTTT	15	TRBJ2-3	TRBV5-1	NA	TRBD2
CASSKGDRGFYEQYF	TGTGCCAGCAGTAAAGGGGACAGGGGATTCTACGAGCAGTACTTC	15	TRBJ2-7	TRBV6-5	once	TRBD1
CASSRRRETDTQYF	TGTGCCAGCAGTCGGCGGAGGGAGACAGATACGCAGTATTTT	14	TRBJ2-3	TRBV7-2	NA	NA
CASSLEGPGGPAETQYF	TGTGCCAGCAGCTTAGAAGGACCGGGGGGGCCGGCAGAGACCCAGTACTTC	17	TRBJ2-5	TRBV7-9	once	TRBD2
CASRLDRTNYGYTF	TGTGCCAGCAGGTTAGACCGGACAAACTATGGCTACACCTTC	14	TRBJ1-2	TRBV28	once	NA
CASSEVPGQGSYEQYF	TGTGCCAGCAGTGAAGTTCCGGGACAGGGCTCCTACGAGCAGTACTTC	16	TRBJ2-7	TRBV2	once	TRBD1
CASSPRRGNTGELFF	TGTGCCAGCAGCCCCCGGCGGGGGAACACCGGGGAGCTGTTTTTT	15	TRBJ2-2	TRBV7-2	NA	NA
CASSARQGYYNEQFF	TGTGCCAGCAGTGCCAGACAGGGCTACTACAATGAGCAGTTCTTC	15	TRBJ2-1	TRBV6-1	NA	TRBD1
CASSPPGLAGLYEQYF	TGCGCCAGCAGCCCCCCAGGGCTAGCGGGGCTCTACGAGCAGTACTTC	16	TRBJ2-7	TRBV5-1	NA	TRBD2
CASSVEFTGELFF	TGTGCCAGCAGTGTAGAGTTCACCGGGGAGCTGTTTTTT	13	TRBJ2-2	TRBV2	NA	NA